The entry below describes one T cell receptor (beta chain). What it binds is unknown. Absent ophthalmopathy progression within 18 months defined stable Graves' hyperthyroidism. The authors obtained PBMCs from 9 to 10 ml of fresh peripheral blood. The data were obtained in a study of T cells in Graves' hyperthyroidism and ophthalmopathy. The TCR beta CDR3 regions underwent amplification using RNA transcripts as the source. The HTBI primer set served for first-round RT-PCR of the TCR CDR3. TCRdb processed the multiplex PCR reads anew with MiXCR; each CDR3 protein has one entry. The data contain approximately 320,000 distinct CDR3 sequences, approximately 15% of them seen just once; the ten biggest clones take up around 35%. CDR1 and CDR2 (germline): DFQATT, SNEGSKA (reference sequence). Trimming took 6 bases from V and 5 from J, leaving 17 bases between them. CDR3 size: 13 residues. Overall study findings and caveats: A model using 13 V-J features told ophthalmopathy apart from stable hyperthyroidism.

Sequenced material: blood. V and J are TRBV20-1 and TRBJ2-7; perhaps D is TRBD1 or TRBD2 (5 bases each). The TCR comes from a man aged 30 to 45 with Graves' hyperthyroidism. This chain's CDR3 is CSARDPLRNEQYF. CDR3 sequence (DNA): TGCAGTGCCAGGGACCCCCTCCGGAACGAGCAGTACTTC.